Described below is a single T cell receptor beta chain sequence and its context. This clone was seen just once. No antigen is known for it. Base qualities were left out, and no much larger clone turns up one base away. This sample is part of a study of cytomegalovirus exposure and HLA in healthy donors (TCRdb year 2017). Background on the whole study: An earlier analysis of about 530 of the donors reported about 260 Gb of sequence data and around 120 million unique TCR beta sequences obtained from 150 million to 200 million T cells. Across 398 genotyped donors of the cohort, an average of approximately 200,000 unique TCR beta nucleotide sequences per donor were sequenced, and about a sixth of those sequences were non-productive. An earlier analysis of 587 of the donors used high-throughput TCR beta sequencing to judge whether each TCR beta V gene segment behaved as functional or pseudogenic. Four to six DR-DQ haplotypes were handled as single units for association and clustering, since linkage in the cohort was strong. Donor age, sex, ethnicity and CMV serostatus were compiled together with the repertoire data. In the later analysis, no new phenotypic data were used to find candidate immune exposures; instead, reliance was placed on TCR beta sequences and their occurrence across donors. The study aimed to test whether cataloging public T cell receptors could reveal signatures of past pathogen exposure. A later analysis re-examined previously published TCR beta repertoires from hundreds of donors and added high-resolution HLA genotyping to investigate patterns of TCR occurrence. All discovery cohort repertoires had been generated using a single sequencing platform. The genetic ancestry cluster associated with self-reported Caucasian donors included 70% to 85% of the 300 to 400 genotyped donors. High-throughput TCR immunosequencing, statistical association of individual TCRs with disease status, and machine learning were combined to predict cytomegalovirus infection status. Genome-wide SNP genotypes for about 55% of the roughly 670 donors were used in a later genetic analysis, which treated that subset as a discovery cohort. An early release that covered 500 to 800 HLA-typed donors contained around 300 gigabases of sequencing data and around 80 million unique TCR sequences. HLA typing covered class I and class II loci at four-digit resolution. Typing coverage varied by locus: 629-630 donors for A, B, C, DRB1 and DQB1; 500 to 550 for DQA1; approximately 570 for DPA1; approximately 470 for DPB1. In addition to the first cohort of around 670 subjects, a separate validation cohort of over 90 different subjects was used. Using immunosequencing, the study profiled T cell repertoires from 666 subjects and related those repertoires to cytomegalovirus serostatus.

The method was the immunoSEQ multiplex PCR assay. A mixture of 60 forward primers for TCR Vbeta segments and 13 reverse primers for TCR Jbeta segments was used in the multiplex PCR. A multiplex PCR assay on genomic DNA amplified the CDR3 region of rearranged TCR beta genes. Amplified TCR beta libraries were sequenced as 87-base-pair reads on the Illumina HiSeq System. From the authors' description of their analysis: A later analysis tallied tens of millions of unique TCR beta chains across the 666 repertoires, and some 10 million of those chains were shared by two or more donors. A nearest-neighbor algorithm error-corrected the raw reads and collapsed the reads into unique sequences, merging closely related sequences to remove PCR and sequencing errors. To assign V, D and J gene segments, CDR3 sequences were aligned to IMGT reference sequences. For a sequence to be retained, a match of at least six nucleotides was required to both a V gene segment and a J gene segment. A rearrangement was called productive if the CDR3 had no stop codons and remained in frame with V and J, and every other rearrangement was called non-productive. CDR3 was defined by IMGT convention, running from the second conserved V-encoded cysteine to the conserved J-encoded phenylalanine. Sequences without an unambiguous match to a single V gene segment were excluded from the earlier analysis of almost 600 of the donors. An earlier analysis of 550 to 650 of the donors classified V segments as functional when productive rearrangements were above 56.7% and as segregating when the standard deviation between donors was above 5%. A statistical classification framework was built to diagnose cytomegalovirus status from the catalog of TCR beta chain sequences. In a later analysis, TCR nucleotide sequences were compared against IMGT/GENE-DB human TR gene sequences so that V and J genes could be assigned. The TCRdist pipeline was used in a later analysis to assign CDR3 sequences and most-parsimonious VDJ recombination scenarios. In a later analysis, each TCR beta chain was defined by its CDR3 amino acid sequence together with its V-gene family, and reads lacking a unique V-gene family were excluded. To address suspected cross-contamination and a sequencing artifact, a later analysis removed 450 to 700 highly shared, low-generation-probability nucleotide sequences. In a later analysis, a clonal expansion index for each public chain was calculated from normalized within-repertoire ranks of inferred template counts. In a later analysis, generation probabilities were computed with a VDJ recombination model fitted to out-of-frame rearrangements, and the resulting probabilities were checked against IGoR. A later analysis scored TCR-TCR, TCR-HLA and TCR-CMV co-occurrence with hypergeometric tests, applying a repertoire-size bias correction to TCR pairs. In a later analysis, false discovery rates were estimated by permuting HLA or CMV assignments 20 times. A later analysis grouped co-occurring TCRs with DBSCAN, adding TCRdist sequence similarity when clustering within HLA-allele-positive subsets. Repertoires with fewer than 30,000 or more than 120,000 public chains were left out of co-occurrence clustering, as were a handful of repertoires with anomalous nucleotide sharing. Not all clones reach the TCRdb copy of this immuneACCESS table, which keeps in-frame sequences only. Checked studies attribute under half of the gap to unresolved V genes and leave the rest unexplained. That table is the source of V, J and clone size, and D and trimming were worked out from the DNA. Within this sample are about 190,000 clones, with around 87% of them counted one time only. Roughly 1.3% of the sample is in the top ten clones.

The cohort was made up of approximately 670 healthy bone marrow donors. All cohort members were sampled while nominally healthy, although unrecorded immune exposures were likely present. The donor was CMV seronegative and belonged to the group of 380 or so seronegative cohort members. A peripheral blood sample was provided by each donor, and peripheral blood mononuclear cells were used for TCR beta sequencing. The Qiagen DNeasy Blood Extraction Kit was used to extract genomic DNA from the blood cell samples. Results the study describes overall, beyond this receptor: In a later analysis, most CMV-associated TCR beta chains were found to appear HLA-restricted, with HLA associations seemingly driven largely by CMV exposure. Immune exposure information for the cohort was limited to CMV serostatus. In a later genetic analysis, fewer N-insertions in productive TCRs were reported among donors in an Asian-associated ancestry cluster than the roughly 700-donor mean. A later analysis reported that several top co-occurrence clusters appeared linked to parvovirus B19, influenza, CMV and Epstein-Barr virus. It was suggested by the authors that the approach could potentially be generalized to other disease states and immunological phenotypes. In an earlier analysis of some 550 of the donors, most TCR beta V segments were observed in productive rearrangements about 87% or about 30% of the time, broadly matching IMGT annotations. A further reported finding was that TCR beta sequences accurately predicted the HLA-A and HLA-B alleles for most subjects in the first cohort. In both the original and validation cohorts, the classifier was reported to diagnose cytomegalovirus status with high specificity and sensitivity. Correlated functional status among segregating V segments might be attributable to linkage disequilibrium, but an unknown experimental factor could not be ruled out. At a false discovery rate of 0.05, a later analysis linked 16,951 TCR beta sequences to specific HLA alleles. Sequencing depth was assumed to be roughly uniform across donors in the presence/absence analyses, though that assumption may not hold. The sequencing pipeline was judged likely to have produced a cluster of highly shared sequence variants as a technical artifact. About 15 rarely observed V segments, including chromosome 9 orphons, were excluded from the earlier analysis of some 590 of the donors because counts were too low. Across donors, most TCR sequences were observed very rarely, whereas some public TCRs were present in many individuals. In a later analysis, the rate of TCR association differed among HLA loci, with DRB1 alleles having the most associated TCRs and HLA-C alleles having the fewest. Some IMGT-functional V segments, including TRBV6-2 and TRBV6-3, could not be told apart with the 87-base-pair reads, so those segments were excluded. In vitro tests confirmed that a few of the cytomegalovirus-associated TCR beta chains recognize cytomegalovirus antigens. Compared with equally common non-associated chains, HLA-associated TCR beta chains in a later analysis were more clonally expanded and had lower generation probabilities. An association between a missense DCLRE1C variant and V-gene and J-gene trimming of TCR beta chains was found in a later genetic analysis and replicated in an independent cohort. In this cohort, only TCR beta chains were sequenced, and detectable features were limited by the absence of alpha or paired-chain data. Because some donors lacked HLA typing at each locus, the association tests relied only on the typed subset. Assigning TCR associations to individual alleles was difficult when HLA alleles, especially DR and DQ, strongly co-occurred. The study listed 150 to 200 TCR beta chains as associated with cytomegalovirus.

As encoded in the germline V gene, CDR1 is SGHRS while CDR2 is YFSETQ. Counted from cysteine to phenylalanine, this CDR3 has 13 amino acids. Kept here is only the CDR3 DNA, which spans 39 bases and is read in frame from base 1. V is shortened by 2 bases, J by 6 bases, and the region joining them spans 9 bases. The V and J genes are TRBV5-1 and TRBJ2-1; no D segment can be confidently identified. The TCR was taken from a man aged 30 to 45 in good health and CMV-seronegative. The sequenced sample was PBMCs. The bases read TGCGCCAGCAGCTTATCGAACTTCAATGAGCAGTTCTTC. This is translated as CASSLSNFNEQFF.